The entry below gives a single T cell receptor beta chain sequence along with its context. Its target is not known. The data are from a study of T cell responses to AZD1222 COVID-19 vaccine. The data were produced by immunoSEQ multiplex PCR, yet TCRdb's version contains in-frame clones alone and is incomplete. This sample has over 200,000 clones; about 94% occur once, and the top ten carry approximately 1.7%. Germline CDR1 is SGHVS and CDR2 is FQNEAQ. The CDR3 sequence is 13 residues long. Trimming took off 2 bases at V and 8 bases at J, with 9 bases between the two ends. Whole-study results and caveats: AZD1222 recipients seropositive at baseline numbered only 5 to 7. Spike was spanned by vaccine-associated CD4 TCRs, with dominance at 160-218 and 743-854.

The V gene is TRBV7-8, the J gene TRBJ1-4, with no clear D. The specimen comprised peripheral blood, sampled 28 days after the second dose of the MenACWY control vaccine. This clonotype was sampled from an adult who received the MenACWY meningococcal vaccine as a control. The CDR3 here is CASSLHLGEKLFF. The DNA for the CDR3 is TGTGCCAGCAGCTTACATCTGGGGGAAAAACTGTTTTTT.